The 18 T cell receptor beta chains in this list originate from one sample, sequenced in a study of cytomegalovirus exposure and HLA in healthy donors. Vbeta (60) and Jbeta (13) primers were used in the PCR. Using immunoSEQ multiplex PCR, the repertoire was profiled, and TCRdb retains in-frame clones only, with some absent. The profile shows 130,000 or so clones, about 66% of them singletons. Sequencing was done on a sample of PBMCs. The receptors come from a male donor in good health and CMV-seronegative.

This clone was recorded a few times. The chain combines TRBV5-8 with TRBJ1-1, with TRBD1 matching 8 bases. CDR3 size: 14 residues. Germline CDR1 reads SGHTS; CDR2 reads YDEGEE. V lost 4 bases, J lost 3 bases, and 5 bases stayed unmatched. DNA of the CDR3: TGTGCCAGCAGCCGGACAGGGACCGACACTGAAGCTTTCTTT. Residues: CASSRTGTDTEAFF.

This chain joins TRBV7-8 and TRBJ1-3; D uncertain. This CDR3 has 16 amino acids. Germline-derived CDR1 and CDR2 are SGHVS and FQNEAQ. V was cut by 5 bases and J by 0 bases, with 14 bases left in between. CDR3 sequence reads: CASSLTGPSSGNTIYF. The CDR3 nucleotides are TGTGCCAGCAGCCTAACGGGTCCGAGCTCTGGAAACACCATATATTTT.

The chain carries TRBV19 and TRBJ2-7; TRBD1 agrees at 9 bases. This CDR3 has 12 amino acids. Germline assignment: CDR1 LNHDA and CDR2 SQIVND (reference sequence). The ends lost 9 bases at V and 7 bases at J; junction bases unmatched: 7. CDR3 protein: CASQGQGGEQYF. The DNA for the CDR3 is TGTGCCAGCCAGGGACAGGGTGGGGAGCAGTACTTC.

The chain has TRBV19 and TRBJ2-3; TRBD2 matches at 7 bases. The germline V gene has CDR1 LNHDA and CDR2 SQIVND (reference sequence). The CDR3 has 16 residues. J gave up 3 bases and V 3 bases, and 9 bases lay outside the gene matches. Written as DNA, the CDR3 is TGTGCCAGTAGTATCTCCGGGACTACCCGAACAGATACGCAGTATTTT. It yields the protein CASSISGTTRTDTQYF.

In DNA, the CDR3 is TGTGCCAGCAGCGCCCTTTTCGGGGGGGGATACAATGAGCAGTTCTTC. This translates into CASSALFGGGYNEQFF. The chain joins TRBV2 to TRBJ2-1; 8 nucleotides line up with TRBD2. Unmatched junction bases numbered 11, after V lost 6 bases and J lost 4 bases. Germline V gives CDR1 SNHLY, CDR2 FYNNEI. This CDR3 is 16 amino acids long.

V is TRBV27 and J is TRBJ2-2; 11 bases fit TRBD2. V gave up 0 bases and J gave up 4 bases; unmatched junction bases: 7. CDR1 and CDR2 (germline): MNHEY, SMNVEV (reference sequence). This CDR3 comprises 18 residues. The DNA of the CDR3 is TGTGCCAGCAGTTTATCGCTGGGACTAGCGGTATTCACCGGGGAGCTGTTTTTT. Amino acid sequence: CASSLSLGLAVFTGELFF.

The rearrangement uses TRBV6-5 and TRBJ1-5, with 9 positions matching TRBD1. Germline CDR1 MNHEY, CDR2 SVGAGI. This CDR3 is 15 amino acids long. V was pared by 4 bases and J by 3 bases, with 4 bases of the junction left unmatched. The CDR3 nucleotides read TGTGCCAGCAGTTTGGGACAGGGTTACAATCAGCCCCAGCATTTT. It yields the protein CASSLGQGYNQPQHF.

CDR3 nucleotides: TGTGCCAGCAGCTTCGGGGGGAATAATTCACCCCTCCACTTT. It translates to CASSFGGNNSPLHF. The genes are TRBV7-3 and TRBJ1-6; TRBD1 might be the D (5 bases). Germline V lookup: CDR1 SGHTA, CDR2 FQGTGA. This CDR3 region has 14 residues. The V end was cut by 3 bases, the J end by 5 bases, with 8 bases between.

The CDR3 here is CASSDRGRLYYNSPLHF. The CDR3 DNA follows: TGTGCCAGCAGCGACAGGGGGCGCCTGTATTATAATTCACCCCTCCACTTT. The chain uses TRBV28 and TRBJ1-6; 10 nucleotides agree with TRBD1. V lost 6 bases, J lost 4 bases, and 9 bases stayed unmatched. The CDR3 is 17 amino acids. Germline CDR1 and CDR2: MDHEN and SYDVKM.

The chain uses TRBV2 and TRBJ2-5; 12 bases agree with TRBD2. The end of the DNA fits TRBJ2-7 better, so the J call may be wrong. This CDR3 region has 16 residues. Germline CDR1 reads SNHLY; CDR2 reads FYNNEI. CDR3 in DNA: TGTGCCAGCAGGGCTAGCGGGGGGGCGGCTTCTGGCGAGCAGTACTTC. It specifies CASRASGGAASGEQYF.

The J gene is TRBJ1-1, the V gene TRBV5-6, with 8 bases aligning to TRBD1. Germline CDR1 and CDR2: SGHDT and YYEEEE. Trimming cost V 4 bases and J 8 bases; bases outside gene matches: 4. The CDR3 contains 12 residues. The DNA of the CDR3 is TGTGCCAGCAGCCGGAGGGACAGGGAAGCTTTCTTT. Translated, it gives CASSRRDREAFF.

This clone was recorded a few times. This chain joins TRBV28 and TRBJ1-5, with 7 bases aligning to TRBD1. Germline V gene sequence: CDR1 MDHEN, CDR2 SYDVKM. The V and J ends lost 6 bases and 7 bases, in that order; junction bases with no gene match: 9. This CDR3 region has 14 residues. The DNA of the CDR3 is TGTGCCAGCAGAACCGGGACAGAGGGACAGCCCCAGCATTTT. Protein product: CASRTGTEGQPQHF. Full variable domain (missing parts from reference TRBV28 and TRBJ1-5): DVKVTQSSRYLVKRTGEKVFLECVQDMDHENMFWYRQDPGLGLRLIYFSYDVKMKEKGDIPEGYSVSREKKERFSLILESASTNQTSMYLCASRTGTEGQPQHFGDGTRLSIL.

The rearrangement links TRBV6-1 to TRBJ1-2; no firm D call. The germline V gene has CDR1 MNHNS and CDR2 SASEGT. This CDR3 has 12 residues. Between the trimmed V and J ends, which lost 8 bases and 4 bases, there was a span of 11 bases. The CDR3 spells CASREDFYGYTF. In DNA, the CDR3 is TGTGCCAGCCGGGAGGATTTCTATGGCTACACCTTC.

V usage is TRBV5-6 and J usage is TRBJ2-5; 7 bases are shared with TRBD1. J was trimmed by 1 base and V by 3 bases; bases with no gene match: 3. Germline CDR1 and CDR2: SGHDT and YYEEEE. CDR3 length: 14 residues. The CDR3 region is CASSSTGVQETQYF. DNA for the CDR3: TGTGCCAGCAGCTCCACAGGGGTCCAAGAGACCCAGTACTTC.

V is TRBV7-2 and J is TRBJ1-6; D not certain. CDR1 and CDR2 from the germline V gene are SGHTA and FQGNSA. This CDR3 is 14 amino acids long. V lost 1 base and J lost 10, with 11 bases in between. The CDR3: CASSLDSRGSPLHF. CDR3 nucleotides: TGTGCCAGCAGCTTAGATAGCCGCGGGTCACCCCTCCACTTT.

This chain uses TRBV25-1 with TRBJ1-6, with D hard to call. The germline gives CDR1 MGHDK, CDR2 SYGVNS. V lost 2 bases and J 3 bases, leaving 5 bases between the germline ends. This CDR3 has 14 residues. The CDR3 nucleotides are TGTGCCAGCAGTGAAGGCAGCTATAATTCACCCCTCCACTTT. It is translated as CASSEGSYNSPLHF.

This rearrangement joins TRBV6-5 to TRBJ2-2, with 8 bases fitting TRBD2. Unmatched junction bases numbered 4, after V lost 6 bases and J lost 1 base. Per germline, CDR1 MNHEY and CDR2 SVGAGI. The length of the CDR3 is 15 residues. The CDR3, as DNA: TGTGCCAGCAGCCGCGGGGGGCTGAACACCGGGGAGCTGTTTTTT. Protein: CASSRGGLNTGELFF.

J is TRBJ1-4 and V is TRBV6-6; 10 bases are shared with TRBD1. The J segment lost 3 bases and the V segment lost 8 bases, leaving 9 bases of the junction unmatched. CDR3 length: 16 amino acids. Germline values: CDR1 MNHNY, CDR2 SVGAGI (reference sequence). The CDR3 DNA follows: TGTGCCAGCTCGGGGATTGGACAGGGGGCTAATGAAAAACTGTTTTTT. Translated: CASSGIGQGANEKLFF.